These 24 T cell receptor beta chains originate from one sample sequenced in a study of T-cell memory formation after mild COVID-19. TCRdb re-called the 5' RACE reads with MiXCR, one entry per CDR3 protein. The sample contains some 57,000 distinct CDR3 sequences, 12% of which appear only once. The source material was PBMCs or a T cell subset sorted from them (not recorded which). The receptor source for this set is a man aged 18 to 30 who had mild COVID-19 (a few samples of this study predate the infection). Cell type and time point are not known.

This clonotype was seen only a few times. CDR3 sequence reads: CASSLWGDTEAFF. DNA of the CDR3: TGTGCCAGCAGCTTGTGGGGCGACACTGAAGCTTTCTTT. The chain is built from TRBV7-3 and TRBJ1-1; TRBD1 is a possible D gene (5 bases). CDR3 length equals 13 residues. CDR1 and CDR2 from the germline V gene are SGHTA and FQGTGA. V gave up 3 bases and J gave up 3 bases, with 8 bases separating them.

The sample holds a few counts of this clonotype. The rearrangement uses TRBV7-2 and TRBJ1-5; D gene uncertain. The CDR3 sequence is 15 residues long. V lost 1 base, J lost 0 bases, and 7 bases lay in between. CDR1 is SGHTA and CDR2 is FQGNSA in the germline V gene. CDR3 amino acids: CASSLVPNSNQPQHF. The CDR3, as DNA: TGTGCCAGCAGCTTAGTACCGAATAGCAATCAGCCCCAGCATTTT.

The sample holds a few counts of this clonotype. The chain carries TRBV6-1 and TRBJ1-5; TRBD1 is a possible D gene (6 bases). The V end was cut by 6 bases, the J end by 7 bases, with 19 bases between. Germline values: CDR1 MNHNS, CDR2 SASEGT. The CDR3 runs 15 residues. CDR3 loop: CASRVSGVLRQPQHF. For the CDR3, the DNA is TGTGCCAGCAGAGTATCAGGGGTCCTCCGGCAGCCCCAGCATTTT.

V is TRBV5-1 and J is TRBJ2-2, with D possibly matching TRBD2 (6 bases). Trimming shortened V by 5 bases and J by 0 bases, and 11 bases separated the two germline ends. The germline gives CDR1 SGHRS, CDR2 YFSETQ. The CDR3 covers 15 residues. The CDR3 protein is CASRWGGANTGELFF. The CDR3 DNA follows: TGCGCCAGCAGATGGGGCGGGGCGAACACCGGGGAGCTGTTTTTT.

This clonotype occurred a few times. V gene TRBV28 combines with J gene TRBJ2-5; TRBD1 aligns across 10 bases. The CDR3 is 15 amino acids. V lost 3 bases to trimming and J lost 4 bases; unmatched junction nucleotides: 5. CDR1 MDHEN and CDR2 SYDVKM come from the germline V gene. CDR3 protein: CASSLDRGGGETQYF. The CDR3 DNA reads as TGTGCCAGCAGTTTGGACAGGGGGGGAGGAGAGACCCAGTACTTC.

This clonotype was counted at least ten times. The chain has TRBV14 and TRBJ2-7; D is possibly TRBD1 (6 bases). This CDR3 has 15 amino acids. The V and J ends lost 1 base and 0 bases respectively, with 10 bases between them. CDR1 and CDR2 from the germline V gene are SGHDN and FVKESK. CDR3 sequence: CASSQVRDTSYEQYF. The CDR3, as DNA: TGTGCCAGCAGCCAAGTCCGGGACACCTCCTACGAGCAGTACTTC.

This clonotype was counted at least ten times. J is TRBJ2-5 and V is TRBV12-3 or TRBV12-4, with 7 nucleotides matching TRBD1. V lost 8 bases, J lost 4 bases, and 10 bases stayed unmatched. The CDR3 is 14 amino acids. The CDR3 DNA follows: TGTGCCAGCTTACGGACAGGTTCATCAGAGACCCAGTACTTC. Amino acids: CASLRTGSSETQYF.

This clonotype was recorded at least ten times. The chain combines TRBV6-5 with TRBJ2-3, with TRBD2 identical over 9 bases. The V and J ends lost 0 bases and 6 bases, in that order; junction bases with no gene match: 7. The CDR3 is 16 residues long. Germline CDR1 is MNHEY and CDR2 is SVGAGI. The CDR3, as DNA: TGTGCCAGCAGTTACTCGCCGCGGGGGGGCAGGGATACGCAGTATTTT. This encodes CASSYSPRGGRDTQYF.

The chain combines TRBV7-3 with TRBJ1-1; D is undetermined. Germline values: CDR1 SGHTA, CDR2 FQGTGA. CDR3 length: 15 residues. V was shortened by 3 bases and J by 1 base, with 12 bases between the two germline ends. In nucleotides, the CDR3 is TGTGCCAGCAGCTTCGGGTGGGGAAAGAACACTGAAGCTTTCTTT. It translates to CASSFGWGKNTEAFF.

The chain employs TRBV12-3 or TRBV12-4 and TRBJ2-7, with D perhaps matching TRBD1 (6 bases). V dropped 4 bases and J dropped 6 bases, with 13 bases sitting between them. CDR3 length equals 13 residues. The CDR3 sequence: CASSSGHRVEQYF. CDR3 coding DNA: TGTGCCAGCAGTTCGGGCCACAGGGTCGAGCAGTACTTC.

There are a few counts of this clonotype. This chain's CDR3 is CASSLGEETQYF. The DNA of the CDR3 is TGTGCCAGCAGCTTAGGGGAGGAGACCCAGTACTTC. The gene calls are TRBV7-8 and TRBJ2-5, with D possibly being TRBD2 (5 bases). V shed 1 base and J shed 5 bases, with 5 bases lying between them. This CDR3 is built from 12 residues. Germline CDR1 is SGHVS and CDR2 is FQNEAQ.

The table lists this clonotype with many counts. V is TRBV6-2 or TRBV6-3 and J is TRBJ2-6; D call uncertain. Trimming took 3 bases from V and 0 from J, leaving 6 bases between them. Germline V lookup: CDR1 MNHEY, CDR2 SVGEGT. The length of the CDR3 is 15 residues. CDR3: CASSYSSSGANVLTF. Written as DNA, the CDR3 is TGTGCCAGCAGTTATAGCAGCTCTGGGGCCAACGTCCTGACTTTC.

The genes are TRBV9 and TRBJ2-1; 10 bases fit TRBD2. V lost 4 bases to trimming and J lost 7 bases; unmatched junction nucleotides: 8. Germline V gene sequence: CDR1 SGDLS, CDR2 YYNGEE. The length of the CDR3 is 15 residues. The CDR3 reads CASSPGSGGGNEQFF. In DNA form, the CDR3 reads TGTGCCAGCAGCCCCGGGAGCGGGGGGGGAAATGAGCAGTTCTTC.

This clonotype was seen many times. The chain links TRBV12-3 or TRBV12-4 to TRBJ2-7; 8 nucleotides align to TRBD1. V lost 6 bases to trimming and J lost 6 bases; unmatched junction nucleotides: 4. The length of the CDR3 is 12 residues. As DNA, the CDR3 is TGTGCCAGCAGCGCGACAGGGGCCGAGCAGTACGTC. This encodes CASSATGAEQYV.

At least ten counts were recorded for this clonotype. This chain uses TRBV29-1 with TRBJ2-1, with 9 bases that match TRBD2. V lost 5 bases to trimming and J lost 8 bases; unmatched junction nucleotides: 13. The CDR3 totals 15 residues. CDR1 SQVTM and CDR2 ANQGSEA come from the germline V gene. The CDR3 protein is CSVNAVAGLADEQFF. CDR3 coding DNA: TGCAGCGTTAATGCCGTAGCGGGACTAGCCGATGAGCAGTTCTTC.

This clonotype was seen at least ten times. This chain links TRBV5-6 with TRBJ2-5; TRBD1 agrees at 8 bases. Losses at the gene ends were 4 bases for V and 5 bases for J; bases not matched to a gene: 7. CDR1 is SGHDT and CDR2 is YYEEEE in the germline V gene. The CDR3 consists of 14 residues. The CDR3 here is CASSTPGTGETQYF. The CDR3 nucleotides read TGTGCCAGCAGCACACCCGGGACAGGCGAGACCCAGTACTTC.

This chain connects TRBV14 to TRBJ1-5; D gene unclear. Germline values: CDR1 SGHDN, CDR2 FVKESK. This CDR3 contains 16 residues. The germline V and J ends were trimmed by 0 bases and 0 bases, with 9 bases remaining between them. The CDR3 DNA sequence: TGTGCCAGCAGCCAAGAAAGAGAATATAGCAATCAGCCCCAGCATTTT. Amino acids: CASSQEREYSNQPQHF.

The chain links TRBV18 to TRBJ2-7, with D possibly TRBD1 on 5 matching bases. V lost 5 bases and J lost 3, with 11 bases in between. The CDR3 spans 13 residues. Per germline, CDR1 KGHSH and CDR2 LQKENI. Here the CDR3 reads CASSAGSIYEQYF. In nucleotides, the CDR3 is TGTGCCAGCTCAGCAGGGTCGATCTACGAGCAGTACTTC.

This clonotype was counted many times. V and J are TRBV7-2 and TRBJ2-7; D is possibly TRBD1 or TRBD2 (5 bases each). Trimming took 5 bases from V and 2 from J, leaving 13 bases between them. The germline CDR1 and CDR2 sequences are SGHTA and FQGNSA. The CDR3 extends over 14 amino acids. This CDR3 is CASSLGMGAYEQYV. The CDR3 coding sequence is TGTGCCAGCAGCCTAGGGATGGGGGCCTACGAGCAGTACGTC.

The chain joins TRBV2 to TRBJ1-5; no reliable D call. Trimming shortened V by 6 bases and J by 0 bases, and 6 bases separated the two germline ends. The CDR3 has 13 amino acids. CDR1 and CDR2 (germline): SNHLY, FYNNEI. The chain's CDR3 is CASRPTSNQPQHF. The CDR3 region has the DNA TGTGCCAGCAGGCCTACTAGCAATCAGCCCCAGCATTTT.

V and J are TRBV7-7 and TRBJ2-5, with 10 bases lining up with TRBD1. Germline V gene lookup returns CDR1 SSHAT and CDR2 FNYEAQ (reference sequence). The V segment lost 1 base and the J segment 6 bases; nucleotides outside the gene matches: 11. The CDR3 is 17 amino acids. The chain's CDR3 is CASSLDTLDRGRQTQYF. CDR3 nucleotide sequence: TGTGCCAGCAGCTTAGATACCCTGGACAGGGGGAGGCAGACCCAGTACTTC.

This clonotype was recorded a few times. The V gene is TRBV9, the J gene TRBJ2-3; 7 bases are a match to TRBD2. Germline-derived CDR1 and CDR2 are SGDLS and YYNGEE. The CDR3 spans 15 residues. Trimming took 3 bases from V and 2 from J; bases not matched to a gene: 6. Here the CDR3 DNA reads TGTGCCAGCAGCGCCGGGGGGACCTTCACAGATACGCAGTATTTT. As protein: CASSAGGTFTDTQYF.

This clonotype was seen more than once but under ten times. The chain employs TRBV19 and TRBJ2-7; no firm D call. Germline lookup yields CDR1 LNHDA and CDR2 SQIVND (reference sequence). The CDR3 loop spans 12 amino acids. The ends were cut back, 9 bases at V and 4 bases at J, with 13 bases in the middle. This chain's CDR3 is CARKSDGYEQYV. The CDR3 DNA is TGTGCCAGGAAGAGTGACGGGTACGAGCAGTACGTC.

The chain carries TRBV6-4 and TRBJ1-2; D remains unclear. The V end was cut by 6 bases, the J end by 4 bases, with 18 bases between. The CDR3 is 15 amino acids. Looked up from germline, CDR1 is MRHNA and CDR2 is SNTAGT. DNA for the CDR3: TGTGCCAGCAGACCGCAAGAAGGAGCGCTCTATGGCTACACCTTC. This translates into CASRPQEGALYGYTF.